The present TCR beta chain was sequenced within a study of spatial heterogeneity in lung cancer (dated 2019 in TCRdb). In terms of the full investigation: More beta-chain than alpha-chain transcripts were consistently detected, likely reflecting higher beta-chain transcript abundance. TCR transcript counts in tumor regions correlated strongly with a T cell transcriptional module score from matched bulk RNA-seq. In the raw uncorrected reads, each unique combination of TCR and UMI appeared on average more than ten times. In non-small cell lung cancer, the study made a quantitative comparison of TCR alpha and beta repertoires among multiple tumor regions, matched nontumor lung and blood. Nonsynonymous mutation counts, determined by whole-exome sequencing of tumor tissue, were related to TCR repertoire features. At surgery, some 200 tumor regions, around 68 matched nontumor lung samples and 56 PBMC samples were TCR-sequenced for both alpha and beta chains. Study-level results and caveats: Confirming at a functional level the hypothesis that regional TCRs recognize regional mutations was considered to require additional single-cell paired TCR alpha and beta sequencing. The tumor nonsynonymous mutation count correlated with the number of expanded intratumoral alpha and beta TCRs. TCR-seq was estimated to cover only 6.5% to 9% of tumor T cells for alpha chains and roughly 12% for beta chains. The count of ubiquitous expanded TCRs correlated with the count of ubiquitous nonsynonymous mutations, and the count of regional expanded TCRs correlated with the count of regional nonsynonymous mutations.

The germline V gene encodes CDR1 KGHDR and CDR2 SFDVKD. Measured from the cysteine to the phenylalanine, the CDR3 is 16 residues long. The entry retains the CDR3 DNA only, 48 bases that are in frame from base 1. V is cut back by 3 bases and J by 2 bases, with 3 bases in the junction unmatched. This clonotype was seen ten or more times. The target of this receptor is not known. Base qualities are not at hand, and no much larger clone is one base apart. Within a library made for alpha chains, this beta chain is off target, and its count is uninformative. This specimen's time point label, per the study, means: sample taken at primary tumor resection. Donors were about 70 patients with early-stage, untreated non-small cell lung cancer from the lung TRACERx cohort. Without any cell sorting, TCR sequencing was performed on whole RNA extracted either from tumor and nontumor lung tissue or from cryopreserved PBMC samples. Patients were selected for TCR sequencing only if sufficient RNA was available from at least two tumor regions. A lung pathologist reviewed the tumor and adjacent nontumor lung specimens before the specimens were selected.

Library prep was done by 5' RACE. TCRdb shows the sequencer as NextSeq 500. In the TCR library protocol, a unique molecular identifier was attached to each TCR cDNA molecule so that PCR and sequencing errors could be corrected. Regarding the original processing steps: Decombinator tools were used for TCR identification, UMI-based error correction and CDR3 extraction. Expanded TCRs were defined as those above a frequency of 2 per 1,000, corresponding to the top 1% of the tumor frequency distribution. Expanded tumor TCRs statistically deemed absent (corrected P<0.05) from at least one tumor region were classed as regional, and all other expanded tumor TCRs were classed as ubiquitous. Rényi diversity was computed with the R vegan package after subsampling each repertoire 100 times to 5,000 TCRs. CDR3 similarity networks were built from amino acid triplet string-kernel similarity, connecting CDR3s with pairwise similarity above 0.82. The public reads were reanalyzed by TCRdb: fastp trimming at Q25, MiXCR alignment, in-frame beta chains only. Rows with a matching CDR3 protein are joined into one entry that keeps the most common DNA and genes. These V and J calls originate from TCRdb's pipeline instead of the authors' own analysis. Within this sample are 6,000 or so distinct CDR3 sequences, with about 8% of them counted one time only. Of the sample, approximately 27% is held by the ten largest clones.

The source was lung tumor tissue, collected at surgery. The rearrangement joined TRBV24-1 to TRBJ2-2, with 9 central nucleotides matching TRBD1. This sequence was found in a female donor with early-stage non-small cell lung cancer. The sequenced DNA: TGTGCCACCAGTGATCCGGGACAGGGAAACACCGGGGAGCTGTTTTTT. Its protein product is CATSDPGQGNTGELFF.